Listed below are T cell receptor beta chains from one sample, sequenced in a study of blood T cell repertoires in COVID-19. The data were produced by immunoSEQ multiplex PCR, yet TCRdb's version contains in-frame clones alone and is incomplete. The sample comprises 300,000 to 400,000 clones, roughly 87% of which are singletons, and 1% rests with the top ten. Input material: PBMCs or T cells enriched from blood (not recorded which). Source of these receptors: a woman between 25 and 40 years old who had recovered from COVID-19. The CDR3 runs from the conserved cysteine through the conserved F or W. Each record gives: V gene, clone size, J gene, CDR3 protein. Clone size appears in some rows only: once, few, many, or a class for an expanded clone.

V gene: TRBV7-9
clone size: .
J gene: TRBJ1-4
CDR3 protein: CASSIREATNEKLFF

V gene: TRBV5-4
clone size: .
J gene: TRBJ2-1
CDR3 protein: CASSHNRENEQFF

V gene: TRBV30
clone size: .
J gene: TRBJ2-2
CDR3 protein: CAWSHTPGGEGTTGELFF

V gene: TRBV28
clone size: .
J gene: TRBJ2-7
CDR3 protein: CASSPTGLAGNEQYF

V gene: TRBV14
clone size: .
J gene: TRBJ2-7
CDR3 protein: CASSQRTGKFYEQYF

V gene: TRBV29-1
clone size: .
J gene: TRBJ1-1
CDR3 protein: CSVAGLLFRENTEAFF

V gene: TRBV30
clone size: once
J gene: TRBJ1-1
CDR3 protein: CAWGRLRVGNTEAFF

V gene: TRBV14
clone size: .
J gene: TRBJ2-5
CDR3 protein: CASSPPRTGGETQYF

V gene: TRBV5-1
clone size: once
J gene: TRBJ2-3
CDR3 protein: CASSLGRGDDTDTQYF

V gene: TRBV5-1
clone size: .
J gene: TRBJ2-1
CDR3 protein: CASSYGTSGGPYNEQFF

V gene: TRBV2
clone size: once
J gene: TRBJ1-1
CDR3 protein: CASSEAGAMWAFF

V gene: TRBV7-7
clone size: .
J gene: TRBJ2-3
CDR3 protein: CASSLLAGGPPDTQYF

V gene: TRBV7-2
clone size: .
J gene: TRBJ1-5
CDR3 protein: CASSLRQGNQPQHF

V gene: TRBV4-1
clone size: .
J gene: TRBJ1-6
CDR3 protein: CASSQDTGRAYSPLHF

V gene: TRBV28
clone size: .
J gene: TRBJ1-2
CDR3 protein: CASSYLGDRGAAGYTF

V gene: TRBV30
clone size: .
J gene: TRBJ1-2
CDR3 protein: CAWRLGTGDGYTF

V gene: TRBV10-3
clone size: .
J gene: TRBJ2-2
CDR3 protein: CAISGNQRSNTGELFF

V gene: TRBV23-1
clone size: few
J gene: TRBJ1-2
CDR3 protein: CASSQSRRGRPNYGYTF

V gene: TRBV5-1
clone size: .
J gene: TRBJ2-6
CDR3 protein: CASSVGGEANVLTF

V gene: TRBV19
clone size: .
J gene: TRBJ2-2
CDR3 protein: CASSRQGANTGELFF

V gene: TRBV27
clone size: .
J gene: TRBJ2-1
CDR3 protein: CASRLRDLGTNEQFF

V gene: TRBV6-5
clone size: once
J gene: TRBJ1-1
CDR3 protein: CASRTGGITEAFF

V gene: TRBV7-2
clone size: .
J gene: TRBJ1-5
CDR3 protein: CASSVQGSQPQHF

V gene: TRBV2
clone size: .
J gene: TRBJ1-2
CDR3 protein: CASSEYLSDTSPDGYGYTF

V gene: TRBV6-5
clone size: few
J gene: TRBJ1-6
CDR3 protein: CASRDWRSPLHF

V gene: TRBV7-2
clone size: .
J gene: TRBJ1-4
CDR3 protein: CASSPRTGGNEKLFF

V gene: TRBV11-2
clone size: .
J gene: TRBJ1-1
CDR3 protein: CASSYIGQGGNTEAFF

V gene: TRBV19
clone size: .
J gene: TRBJ1-5
CDR3 protein: CASSGDGRVYSNQPQHF

V gene: TRBV7-9
clone size: .
J gene: TRBJ2-7
CDR3 protein: CASSLVAGTGEQYF

V gene: TRBV5-1
clone size: few
J gene: TRBJ2-1
CDR3 protein: CASSLAGSSNEQFF

V gene: TRBV15
clone size: .
J gene: TRBJ1-2
CDR3 protein: CATSSIVDRFTGYGYTF

V gene: TRBV7-7
clone size: .
J gene: TRBJ2-2
CDR3 protein: CASSDHRGGTGELFF

V gene: TRBV7-2
clone size: .
J gene: TRBJ2-2
CDR3 protein: CASSLRGRPTGELFF

V gene: TRBV2
clone size: .
J gene: TRBJ2-2
CDR3 protein: CASSISFGELFF

V gene: TRBV19
clone size: .
J gene: TRBJ1-2
CDR3 protein: CASSILLTGLGDYGYTF

V gene: TRBV12-5
clone size: few
J gene: TRBJ1-2
CDR3 protein: CASGIQGRNGYTF

V gene: TRBV23-1
clone size: .
J gene: TRBJ2-3
CDR3 protein: CASSQWTVYSTDTQYF

V gene: TRBV5-1
clone size: .
J gene: TRBJ2-3
CDR3 protein: CASSLVEDRGPADTQYF

V gene: TRBV9
clone size: .
J gene: TRBJ2-5
CDR3 protein: CASSVATQGQETQYF